The sequence of this T cell receptor (beta chain) was determined in a study of shared clonotypes between healthy human individuals. CD8 cells regarded as naive lacked CD45RO, were positively chosen for CCR7, and omitted terminally differentiated effector memory CD45RA+ cells. TCRdb keeps only in-frame clones here, not all; method: immunoSEQ multiplex PCR. This table holds about 2.2 million clones, under 95% found once. Germline CDR1 and CDR2: MNHEY and SMNVEV (reference sequence). Trimming removed 7 bases at V and 4 bases at J, with 13 bases between. The CDR3 consists of 13 residues. This rearrangement joins TRBV27 to TRBJ1-2; D remains unclear. Material for sequencing was naive CD8+ T cells from PBMCs. This TCR was recovered from a man between 18 and 29 years old in good health. Some clones in this sample may be carry-over from other donors' samples. The CDR3 protein is CASMALTGYGYTF. As DNA, the CDR3 is TGTGCCAGCATGGCTCTTACGGGCTATGGCTACACCTTC.